The clone carrying this T cell receptor beta chain was recorded at least ten times. The data belong to a study of patients with pleural tuberculosis. Via MiXCR, TCRdb re-called the reads, giving one row per CDR3 protein. Of 29,000 or so distinct CDR3 sequences listed, about a sixth are singletons. The sample was peripheral blood. This TCR was sampled from a human donor with pleural tuberculosis.

CDR3 coding DNA: TGCAGTGCTAGAGATATACTAGCGCCAGAGACCCAGTACTTC. Protein sequence: CSARDILAPETQYF. The J gene is TRBJ2-5, the V gene TRBV20-1, with 7 bases identical to TRBD2. The CDR3 sequence is 14 residues long. The ends lost 0 bases at V and 4 bases at J; junction bases unmatched: 5. Germline V CDR1 and CDR2: DFQATT, SNEGSKA (reference sequence).